The source of this TCR beta chain is a study of T cells in Graves' hyperthyroidism and ophthalmopathy. Study-wide results and limits: The model made its ophthalmopathy prediction, and onset followed a median around six months later.

Diagnosing involved the use of clinical symptoms, serum thyroxine and TRAb, thyroid ultrasound and orbital computed tomography. PBMCs were collected from an approximately 9.2 ml volume of fresh peripheral blood. TCR beta CDR3 regions were amplified from RNA transcripts. Using the HTBI primer set, a first-round RT-PCR was run on the TCR CDR3. TCRdb itself ran the multiplex PCR reads through MiXCR, one entry per CDR3 protein. The data hold approximately 330,000 distinct CDR3 sequences, with 15% to 20% observed a single time. Of note for this clonotype: The antigen is not known.

Trimming removed 7 bases from V and 5 bases from J; junction bases left unmatched: 8. This CDR3 region has 15 residues. Germline loops: CDR1 SNHLY, CDR2 FYNNEI. This TCR came from a woman between 50 and 59 years old with Graves' hyperthyroidism. The V and J genes are TRBV2 and TRBJ2-5; TRBD2 matches at 12 bases. The sequenced sample was blood. This CDR3 reads CASTRLAGVGETQYF. DNA of the CDR3: TGTGCCAGCACCCGACTAGCGGGAGTCGGGGAGACCCAGTACTTC.